This T cell receptor (beta chain) was found in a study of somatic mutations in cytotoxic T cells in rheumatoid arthritis. Regarding the study as a whole: Patients with rheumatoid arthritis, but not healthy controls, had CD8+ clonality that increased with age. For about an eighth of the 65 patients, a single CD8+ clone accounted for more than 20% of CD8+ cells. Multiple comparisons were not accounted for in the slight TRBV07 underrepresentation seen in rheumatoid arthritis patients. Patients with rheumatoid arthritis did not differ significantly from age-matched healthy controls in CD8+ T-cell clonality.

Measured with immunoSEQ multiplex PCR; TCRdb has only the in-frame clones, and not every one. Of some 13,000 clones detected, 60% to 80% appear once; the ten largest clones hold about 13%. About this clone itself: Its antigen is still unknown.

Germline V lookup: CDR1 SGHTA, CDR2 FQGNSA. V trimming: 5 bases; J trimming: 10 bases; junction bases outside the gene matches: 11. The CDR3 totals 15 residues. The receptor comes from a man aged 45-60 years in good health. The chain employs TRBV7-2 and TRBJ1-6; 7 positions match TRBD1. The specimen was CD8+ T cells sorted from blood. The CDR3 reads CASSKTGMEYSPLHF. The DNA for the CDR3 is TGTGCCAGCAGCAAGACAGGGATGGAGTACTCACCCCTCCACTTT.